Shown below are 5 T cell receptor beta chains from a single sample sequenced in a study of lymphopenia after photon versus proton radiotherapy. The method was immunoSEQ multiplex PCR; TCRdb's version includes in-frame clones alone and lacks a portion of them. This sample yields 37,000 or so clones, of which approximately 87% are seen a single time; under 3% belongs to the top ten. Sample: peripheral blood, taken from a patient treated with photon-based radiotherapy. These receptors all stem from a man aged 45 to 65 with gastric cancer.

In DNA, the CDR3 is TGTGCCAGCAGCTTAGCGCGGCTAGCCGATGAGCAGTTCTTC. Its translation: CASSLARLADEQFF. The gene calls are TRBV7-8 and TRBJ2-1, with a possible D match to TRBD2 (5 bases). The CDR3 contains 14 residues. CDR1 and CDR2 (germline): SGHVS, FQNEAQ. Deletions cut 0 bases from V and 8 bases from J, with 11 bases between.

This chain uses TRBV27 with TRBJ1-1, with D possibly matching TRBD1 (5 bases). Germline V gene lookup returns CDR1 MNHEY and CDR2 SMNVEV (reference sequence). This CDR3 has 14 residues. V shed 5 bases and J shed 1 base, with 11 bases lying between them. CDR3 amino acids: CASSVSRENTEAFF. The CDR3 coding sequence is TGTGCCAGCAGTGTCTCCAGGGAGAACACTGAAGCTTTCTTT.

This sequence joins TRBV10-1 and TRBJ2-7; unclear D gene. CDR3 length equals 15 residues. Germline loops: CDR1 WNHNN, CDR2 SYGVQD (reference sequence). Trimming left V 0 bases short and J 2 bases short, with 11 bases between. The CDR3 region is CASSESSRPTYEQYF. The CDR3 nucleotides read TGCGCCAGCAGTGAGTCGTCCAGGCCAACCTACGAGCAGTACTTC.

The V call is TRBV28, the J call TRBJ2-5; D is possibly TRBD2 (6 bases). Germline CDR1 MDHEN, CDR2 SYDVKM. The germline V and J ends were trimmed by 7 bases and 4 bases, with 13 bases remaining between them. The CDR3 is 13 amino acids. In DNA, the CDR3 is TGTGCCAGCACTTCCTGGAGGGCAGAGACCCAGTACTTC. It translates to CASTSWRAETQYF.

The CDR3 DNA reads as TGTGCCAGTAGTACTCCCCCGGGACAGGGCCGACTAGGCTACACCTTC. Its translation is CASSTPPGQGRLGYTF. This rearrangement joins TRBV19 to TRBJ1-2; the match to TRBD1 covers 9 bases. Germline V CDR1 and CDR2: LNHDA, SQIVND (reference sequence). The CDR3 is 16 residues long. Losses at the gene ends were 4 bases for V and 8 bases for J; bases not matched to a gene: 14.